One and the same sample provided the 6 T cell receptor beta chains below, sequenced in a study of beta chain features in type 1 diabetes. The sequenced template was cDNA made from the entire isolated RNA. Measured with immunoSEQ multiplex PCR; TCRdb has only the in-frame clones, and not every one. This sample has 450,000 or so clones, with over 10% found just once. The source material was naive CD4+ T cells from blood. These receptors all stem from a woman between 18 and 30 years old in good health.

Note on this clone: The sample contains more than one DNA sequence encoding this CDR3. The chain is built from TRBV29-1 and TRBJ2-7; a possible D gene is TRBD2 (6 bases). Germline loops: CDR1 SQVTM, CDR2 ANQGSEA. Trimming removed 1 base at V and 3 bases at J, with 16 bases between. CDR3 length: 15 residues. This CDR3 is CSVEVGSGGVYEQYF. CDR3 nucleotide sequence: TGCAGCGTTGAAGTTGGTAGCGGTGGGGTCTACGAGCAGTACTTC.

This chain links TRBV4-3 with TRBJ2-1; TRBD2 agrees at 11 bases. The CDR3 runs 17 residues. Trimming removed 3 bases from V and 4 bases from J; junction bases left unmatched: 8. The germline CDR1 and CDR2 sequences are LGHNA and YSLEER. CDR3 residues: CASSHRRGTSGYNEQFF. CDR3 bases: TGCGCCAGCAGCCATCGCAGAGGGACTAGCGGATACAATGAGCAGTTCTTC.

The chain uses TRBV29-1 and TRBJ2-5; possibly TRBD1 for D (5 bases). Trimming left V 1 base short and J 1 base short, with 16 bases between. The CDR3 sequence is 16 residues long. Germline loops: CDR1 SQVTM, CDR2 ANQGSEA. The DNA of the CDR3 is TGCAGCGTTGAAGGGTCCCCAGGGCGTACCCAAGAGACCCAGTACTTC. This translates into CSVEGSPGRTQETQYF.

A remark on this clone: The sample carries other DNA sequences with the same CDR3. The rearrangement uses TRBV7-2 and TRBJ1-2, with unresolved D. CDR1 is SGHTA and CDR2 is FQGNSA in the germline V gene. This CDR3 spans 12 amino acids. Trimming cost V 0 bases and J 5 bases, with 4 bases left between them. DNA for the CDR3: TGTGCCAGCAGCTTAGCAGGGTATGGCTACACCTTC. It encodes CASSLAGYGYTF. Drawing the rest from reference TRBV7-2 and TRBJ1-2, the complete variable domain is GAGVSQSPSNKVTEKGKDVELRCDPISGHTALYWYRQSLGQGLEFLIYFQGNSAPDKSGLPSDRFSAERTGGSVSTLTIQRTQQEDSAVYLCASSLAGYGYTFGSGTRLTVV.

The rearrangement joins TRBV6-6 to TRBJ2-5; D gene ambiguous. Trimming left V 2 bases short and J 5 bases short, with 15 bases between. Germline loops: CDR1 MNHNY, CDR2 SVGAGI (reference sequence). The length of the CDR3 is 15 residues. In nucleotides, the CDR3 is TGTGCCAGCAGTTACGGGATAGGTGCCAGCGAGACCCAGTACTTC. Residues: CASSYGIGASETQYF.

This clone showed up just a few times. This sequence joins TRBV29-1 and TRBJ2-7; D is perhaps TRBD1 (5 bases). This CDR3 contains 14 residues. Germline V gene sequence: CDR1 SQVTM, CDR2 ANQGSEA. The ends were cut back, 4 bases at V and 0 bases at J, with 13 bases in the middle. The CDR3 sequence is CSVVGQWSSYEQYF. The CDR3 region has the DNA TGCAGCGTTGTGGGGCAGTGGAGCTCCTACGAGCAGTACTTC.